The 24 T cell receptor beta chains below all came from one sample that was sequenced in a study of shared clonotypes between healthy human individuals. Method: immunoSEQ multiplex PCR; TCRdb's copy keeps in-frame clones and lacks some. The sample records around 1 million clones, over 75% being singletons. The sample was memory CD4+ T cells sorted from blood. Subset described: CD45RA-negative fraction. The receptors stem from a man between 18 and 29 years old in good health.

The chain employs TRBV28 and TRBJ1-1; D unresolved. Between the trimmed V and J ends, which lost 6 bases and 4 bases, there was a span of 18 bases. The CDR3 sequence is 15 residues long. Germline CDR1 is MDHEN and CDR2 is SYDVKM. The CDR3 loop reads CASSFIRGLSTEAFF. The DNA for the CDR3 is TGTGCCAGCAGCTTTATTCGGGGTTTGAGCACTGAAGCTTTCTTT.

The chain joins TRBV19 to TRBJ1-2; D is perhaps TRBD1 (6 bases). The V end lost 2 bases, the J end lost 4 bases, and 11 bases lay between the germline ends. This CDR3 has 14 residues. The germline V gene has CDR1 LNHDA and CDR2 SQIVND (reference sequence). The CDR3 DNA is TGTGCCAGTAGTATATCGGGGGCCGGCTATGGCTACACCTTC. Translating it yields CASSISGAGYGYTF. Combining the CDR3 with reference TRBV19 and TRBJ1-2 gives the whole variable domain DGGITQSPKYLFRKEGQNVTLSCEQNLNHDAMYWYRQDPGQGLRLIYYSQIVNDFQKGDIAEGYSVSREKKESFPLTVTSAQKNPTAFYLCASSISGAGYGYTFGSGTRLTVV.

Comment on this clone: Other DNA sequences from this sample encode an identical CDR3 as well. The chain has TRBV29-1 and TRBJ2-2, with D possibly being TRBD1 (5 bases). CDR1 is SQVTM, CDR2 ANQGSEA, per germline. Trimming stripped 6 bases from V and 1 base from J, with 6 bases between. CDR3 size: 12 residues. The CDR3 sequence: CSVRGNTGELFF. The CDR3 DNA reads as TGCAGCGTAAGGGGGAACACCGGGGAGCTGTTTTTT.

The CDR3 DNA reads as TGTGCCAGCTCACCCGGGATCGATGAAAAACTGTTTTTT. The encoded protein is CASSPGIDEKLFF. This chain connects TRBV18 to TRBJ1-4, with D unresolved. CDR3 length: 13 amino acids. CDR1 KGHSH and CDR2 LQKENI come from the germline V gene. The V gene lost 3 bases and the J gene lost 6 bases, with 8 bases spanning the gap.

CDR3 DNA: TGTGCCAGCAGCTTGGCTTTGCGGGGGGGCCAGGAGACCCAGTACTTC. Its translation is CASSLALRGGQETQYF. The V call is TRBV5-5, the J call TRBJ2-5; 9 bases map to TRBD2. The CDR3 runs 16 residues. V shed 0 bases, J shed 5 bases, and the junction held 8 bases outside the gene matches. The germline V gene encodes CDR1 SGHKS and CDR2 YYEKEE (reference sequence).

The chain combines TRBV6-6 with TRBJ1-2; no clear D gene. Looked up from germline, CDR1 is MNHNY and CDR2 is SVGAGI (reference sequence). The CDR3 is 13 amino acids. V lost 5 bases to trimming and J lost 4 bases, with 11 bases between them. The CDR3 spells CASSLSPLYGYTF. The CDR3, as DNA: TGTGCCAGCAGTCTTTCACCGCTCTATGGCTACACCTTC.

In regard to this clone: One junction end disagrees with the germline gene, perhaps due to a read error. V usage is TRBV7-7 and J usage is TRBJ2-3; 8 bases align to TRBD2. Germline lookup yields CDR1 SSHAT and CDR2 FNYEAQ (reference sequence). The CDR3 runs to 14 residues. The CDR3 is CASSPVGAGATQYF. DNA for the CDR3: TGTGCTAGCAGCCCCGTGGGAGCGGGGGCTACGCAGTATTTT.

This clone was counted ten times or more. The chain couples TRBV19 to TRBJ1-5; TRBD1 is a possible D gene (5 bases). This CDR3 spans 14 amino acids. Germline assignment: CDR1 LNHDA and CDR2 SQIVND (reference sequence). Between the trimmed V and J ends, which lost 0 bases and 5 bases, there was a span of 8 bases. Here the CDR3 reads CASSIDIGDQPQHF. The CDR3 DNA reads as TGTGCCAGTAGTATAGATATAGGGGATCAGCCCCAGCATTTT.

A note on this clone: The sample contains more than one DNA sequence encoding this CDR3. The rearrangement uses TRBV18 and TRBJ1-6; the match to TRBD1 covers 9 bases. Germline V gene data show CDR1 as KGHSH and CDR2 as LQKENI. The CDR3 is 14 residues long. V lost 3 bases, J lost 7 bases, and 1 base stayed unmatched. The CDR3 region is CASSPGTGNSPLHF. In nucleotides, the CDR3 is TGTGCCAGCTCACCCGGGACAGGGAATTCACCCCTCCACTTT.

The V and J genes are TRBV28 and TRBJ2-1; TRBD2 aligns across 14 bases. Per the germline V gene, CDR1 is MDHEN and CDR2 is SYDVKM. The CDR3 spans 14 residues. Trimming took 6 bases from V and 13 from J; bases not matched to a gene: 8. The CDR3 loop reads CASSTGTSGRIQFF. DNA for the CDR3: TGTGCCAGCAGCACCGGGACTAGCGGGAGAATACAGTTCTTC.

V and J are TRBV28 and TRBJ2-7; D unclear. The CDR3 spans 11 residues. Germline CDR1 and CDR2: MDHEN and SYDVKM. The CDR3 reads CATASFYEQYF. The CDR3 nucleotides read TGTGCTACGGCGTCTTTCTACGAGCAGTACTTC.

The genes are TRBV19 and TRBJ1-1; 10 bases match TRBD1. Germline-derived CDR1 and CDR2 are LNHDA and SQIVND (reference sequence). The CDR3 loop spans 15 amino acids. Unmatched junction bases numbered 8, after V lost 0 bases and J lost 10 bases. Here the CDR3 reads CASSIDRGQGFLAFF. For the CDR3, the DNA is TGTGCCAGTAGTATAGATCGGGGACAGGGGTTTCTAGCTTTCTTT.

The V call is TRBV27, the J call TRBJ1-6; no clear D gene. The V gene's germline CDR1 is MNHEY and CDR2 SMNVEV (reference sequence). The CDR3 length is 14 residues. With 5 bases removed from V and 13 bases from J, the gap between germline ends came to 18 bases. The CDR3 bases are TGTGCCAGCAGTGCCGACAAGGTGGCTTCCCCCCTCCACTTT. Encoded protein: CASSADKVASPLHF.

The chain employs TRBV19 and TRBJ2-2; D might be TRBD1 (5 bases). CDR3 size: 15 residues. Germline V gives CDR1 LNHDA, CDR2 SQIVND (reference sequence). Trimming took 0 bases from V and 5 from J, leaving 10 bases between them. The CDR3 region is CASSIEGQITGELFF. CDR3 DNA: TGTGCCAGTAGTATAGAAGGACAAATTACCGGGGAGCTGTTTTTT.

This chain joins TRBV2 and TRBJ1-5; D possibly corresponds to TRBD1 (5 bases). The CDR3 has 14 residues. Trimming removed 0 bases from V and 6 bases from J, with 9 bases in between. Germline-derived CDR1 and CDR2 are SNHLY and FYNNEI. For the CDR3, the DNA is TGTGCCAGCAGTGAAGCGCAAGGGGTTCAGCCCCAGCATTTT. Translating it yields CASSEAQGVQPQHF.

This clone was recorded a few times. Other DNA sequences from this sample encode an identical CDR3 as well. This chain connects TRBV6-1 to TRBJ2-3; D may be TRBD2 (6 bases). The V and J ends lost 1 base and 4 bases respectively, with 9 bases between them. Germline values: CDR1 MNHNS, CDR2 SASEGT. The CDR3 sequence is 14 residues long. CDR3 sequence (DNA): TGTGCCAGCAGTGAAGGGCGGGAAGCAGATACGCAGTATTTT. It yields the protein CASSEGREADTQYF.

This sequence joins TRBV7-9 and TRBJ2-2; D perhaps matches TRBD1 (6 bases). This CDR3 is built from 14 residues. Trimming cost V 6 bases and J 3 bases, with 11 bases left between them. Germline V gives CDR1 SEHNR, CDR2 FQNEAQ (reference sequence). CDR3 nucleotides: TGTGCCAGCAGATATAACAGGGACACCGGGGAGCTGTTTTTT. Protein: CASRYNRDTGELFF.

The V gene is TRBV6-6, the J gene TRBJ2-4, with 12 bases identical to TRBD1. The CDR3 covers 15 residues. Losses at the gene ends were 5 bases for V and 9 bases for J; bases not matched to a gene: 8. Germline V gene sequence: CDR1 MNHNY, CDR2 SVGAGI (reference sequence). The chain's CDR3 is CASSPGTGGLGIQYF. For the CDR3, the DNA is TGTGCCAGCAGTCCCGGGACAGGGGGCTTAGGCATTCAGTACTTC.

As regards this clone: This specimen includes other DNA sequences encoding the same CDR3. V usage is TRBV6-5 and J usage is TRBJ2-1, with TRBD1 identical over 7 bases. This CDR3 region has 15 residues. Trimming at V came to 2 bases and at J to 4 bases, leaving 5 bases not matched to a gene. Germline V gives CDR1 MNHEY, CDR2 SVGAGI. The CDR3 bases are TGTGCCAGCAGTTACCGGGACAGCCTTTACAATGAGCAGTTCTTC. The encoded protein is CASSYRDSLYNEQFF.

The chain has TRBV4-3 and TRBJ2-7; D not resolved. This CDR3 comprises 16 residues. The germline CDR1 and CDR2 sequences are LGHNA and YSLEER. Trimming took 2 bases from V and 1 from J, leaving 15 bases between them. This CDR3 reads CASSQPRAIASYEQYF. The CDR3, as DNA: TGCGCCAGCAGCCAACCCCGGGCCATCGCTTCCTACGAGCAGTACTTC.

On this clone: A read error is possible here, since a much larger clone lies one base away. The V gene is TRBV11-1, the J gene TRBJ1-1; TRBD1 is a possible D gene (5 bases). The V and J ends lost 0 bases and 3 bases respectively, with 5 bases between them. This CDR3 is built from 13 residues. Germline V gene data show CDR1 as SGHAT and CDR2 as FQDESV (reference sequence). The CDR3 coding sequence is TGTGCCAGCAGCTTAGCAGGGGACACTGAAGCTTTCTTT. This translates into CASSLAGDTEAFF. The full variable domain, its missing parts supplied by reference TRBV11-1 and TRBJ1-1, is EAEVAQSPRYKITEKSQAVAFWCDPISGHATLYWYRQILGQGPELLVQFQDESVVDDSQLPKDRFSAERLKGVDSTLKIQPAELGDSAMYLCASSLAGDTEAFFGQGTRLTVV.

The chain has TRBV9 and TRBJ2-5, with a tentative D call TRBD2 (5 bases). V lost 5 bases, J lost 5 bases, and 19 bases lay in between. The CDR3 spans 15 residues. Germline V gene sequence: CDR1 SGDLS, CDR2 YYNGEE. CDR3 DNA: TGTGCCAGCAGTCGTCCCCCCTGGGGAGTCGAGACCCAGTACTTC. Encoded protein: CASSRPPWGVETQYF.

This clone was counted ten times or more. V usage is TRBV5-1 and J usage is TRBJ2-5, with TRBD2 matching 10 bases. Germline V CDR1 and CDR2: SGHRS, YFSETQ. The ends lost 5 bases at V and 5 bases at J; junction bases unmatched: 15. There are 17 residues in the CDR3. This CDR3 is CASSASGRSASVETQYF. Here the CDR3 DNA reads TGCGCCAGCAGTGCTAGCGGGAGATCAGCCTCTGTCGAGACCCAGTACTTC.

The CDR3 nucleotides read TGTGCCAGCAGTGGTTGGGACGGCCATACTAATGGCTACACCTTC. Its protein product is CASSGWDGHTNGYTF. The V call is TRBV2, the J call TRBJ1-2; TRBD1 is a possible D gene (5 bases). Germline V lookup: CDR1 SNHLY, CDR2 FYNNEI. V lost 4 bases to trimming and J lost 6 bases, with 18 bases between them. This CDR3 is built from 15 residues.